A single sample is the source of the 21 T cell receptor beta chains below, sequenced in a study of T cells in Graves' hyperthyroidism and ophthalmopathy. RNA transcripts gave rise to amplified TCR beta CDR3 regions. The HTBI primer set was used in a first-round RT-PCR of the TCR CDR3. TCRdb passed the multiplex PCR reads through MiXCR, listing each CDR3 protein once. The top ten hold approximately 14% of the sample, which has about 420,000 distinct CDR3 sequences, approximately 14% seen once. The material sequenced was blood. These receptor sequences come from a woman younger than 35 with Graves' hyperthyroidism.

This clonotype was observed at least ten times. The chain couples TRBV2 to TRBJ2-5; TRBD1 agrees at 11 bases. There are 16 residues in the CDR3. CDR1 and CDR2 from the germline V gene are SNHLY and FYNNEI. V lost 3 bases, J lost 9 bases, and 12 bases stayed unmatched. Here the CDR3 reads CASSEWTGGEIWAQYF. The CDR3 DNA reads as TGTGCCAGCAGTGAGTGGACAGGGGGCGAGATTTGGGCCCAGTACTTC.

A note on this clonotype: Given a much more abundant clone one base away, this may be a read error. This sequence joins TRBV6-1 and TRBJ2-7, with 7 bases fitting TRBD2. Germline loops: CDR1 MNHNS, CDR2 SASEGT. CDR3 length: 16 amino acids. The V gene end was trimmed by 4 bases and the J gene end by 6 bases; junction bases not matched to a gene: 15. CDR3 in DNA: TGTGCCAGCAGTGCGATACCAGCGGGGCCCTATGGCGAGCAGTACTTC. This sequence encodes CASSAIPAGPYGEQYF.

Comments on this clonotype: The DNA is omitted, as the CDR3 cannot be located on it reliably, and the CDR3 follows TCRdb's listing. The chain employs TRBV28 and TRBJ2-2; TRBD2, as called in the table, went unchecked against the DNA. The CDR3 sequence runs 19 residues, both termini included. Germline assignment: CDR1 MDHEN and CDR2 SYDVKM. CDR3 in amino acids: CASSLLQGPGYFGAGELFF.

This clonotype has ten or more counts. The chain recombines TRBV5-1 with TRBJ1-1; no firm D call. Germline V gene lookup returns CDR1 SGHRS and CDR2 YFSETQ. V gave up 4 bases and J gave up 7 bases, with 17 bases separating them. This CDR3 spans 14 amino acids. The CDR3 spells CASSPSPLRVEAFF. The CDR3 nucleotides read TGCGCCAGCAGCCCCTCCCCGTTACGGGTTGAAGCTTTCTTT.

For this clonotype: A much more abundant neighbour one base away suggests this may be a read error. This chain connects TRBV7-2 to TRBJ2-1, with D uncertain. Germline V CDR1 and CDR2: SGHTA, FQGNSA. With 5 bases removed from V and 10 bases from J, the gap between germline ends came to 33 bases. The CDR3 contains 19 residues. CDR3 nucleotides: TGTGCCAGCAGCCCCCCTGTCAGAGTCTCCCCGCGACCTCCCTACGAGCAGTTCTTC. The encoded protein is CASSPPVRVSPRPPYEQFF.

At least ten counts were recorded for this clonotype. CDR3 nucleotides: TGTGCCAGCAGCCAAGATCCAGGCACAGATACGCAGTATTTT. Amino acids: CASSQDPGTDTQYF. The chain couples TRBV3-1 to TRBJ2-3; D gene ambiguous. V was shortened by 0 bases and J by 1 base, with 5 bases between the two germline ends. The CDR3 length is 14 residues. The germline V gene encodes CDR1 LGHDT and CDR2 YNNKEL (reference sequence).

The rearrangement links TRBV27 to TRBJ1-6; D gene uncertain. Germline V gives CDR1 MNHEY, CDR2 SMNVEV (reference sequence). This CDR3 comprises 12 residues. V shed 10 bases and J shed 5 bases, with 9 bases lying between them. CDR3 in DNA: TGTGCCACCCGCTCTAATAATTCACCCCTCCACTTT. Its protein product is CATRSNNSPLHF.

This clonotype came up many times. The chain employs TRBV2 and TRBJ1-1, with D uncertain. This CDR3 comprises 14 residues. V shed 5 bases and J shed 1 base, with 11 bases lying between them. CDR1 SNHLY and CDR2 FYNNEI come from the germline V gene. The CDR3 sequence: CASSIEGGNTEAFF. The CDR3 bases are TGTGCCAGCAGTATCGAGGGAGGGAACACTGAAGCTTTCTTT.

This clonotype was detected many times. The V and J genes are TRBV5-1 and TRBJ1-2; 8 bases agree with TRBD1. The CDR3 sequence is 13 residues long. Per the germline V gene, CDR1 is SGHRS and CDR2 is YFSETQ. V trimming: 4 bases; J trimming: 5 bases; junction bases outside the gene matches: 4. CDR3: CASSPDRVYGYTF. In DNA form, the CDR3 reads TGCGCCAGCAGCCCGGACAGGGTGTATGGCTACACCTTC.

DNA for the CDR3: TGCGCCAGCAGCTTGGACGGACAGGGGGTCGGGCGCGAGCAGTACTTC. Residues: CASSLDGQGVGREQYF. The V gene is TRBV5-1, the J gene TRBJ2-7, with 10 bases matching TRBD1. The ends lost 0 bases at V and 6 bases at J; junction bases unmatched: 9. Germline V lookup: CDR1 SGHRS, CDR2 YFSETQ. This CDR3 has 16 amino acids.

The chain joins TRBV6-1 to TRBJ1-2; possible D gene TRBD1, 6 bases. This CDR3 is 14 amino acids long. V was cut by 8 bases and J by 2 bases, with 15 bases left in between. Germline assignment: CDR1 MNHNS and CDR2 SASEGT. The CDR3 DNA is TGTGCCAGCTCCGAGACAGGAGCAAACTATGGCTACACCTTC. The encoded protein is CASSETGANYGYTF.

This clonotype came up many times. The chain uses TRBV27 and TRBJ1-1, with D possibly TRBD1 on 6 matching bases. CDR3 length: 14 residues. CDR1 is MNHEY and CDR2 is SMNVEV in the germline V gene (reference sequence). V was cut by 5 bases and J by 0 bases, with 10 bases left in between. The CDR3 loop is CASSGGLVNTEAFF. CDR3 bases: TGTGCCAGCAGTGGGGGGCTTGTGAACACTGAAGCTTTCTTT.

The CDR3 here is CARTGCTGELFF. CDR3 bases: TGTGCCAGAACAGGGTGCACCGGGGAGCTGTTTTTT. The V and J genes are TRBV19 and TRBJ2-2, with D possibly matching TRBD1 (6 bases). The CDR3 length is 12 residues. CDR1 is LNHDA and CDR2 is SQIVND in the germline V gene (reference sequence). The V end was cut by 9 bases, the J end by 4 bases, with 9 bases between.

The chain is built from TRBV6-1 and TRBJ2-3; 10 bases are shared with TRBD2. The CDR3 has 14 amino acids. Per germline, CDR1 MNHNS and CDR2 SASEGT. With V trimmed by 8 bases and J by 3 bases, 5 bases remained unmatched. CDR3 in DNA: TGTGCCAGCGGATTAGCGGGAGGTACAGATACGCAGTATTTT. Protein sequence: CASGLAGGTDTQYF.

The rearrangement joins TRBV20-1 to TRBJ2-5; D is uncertain. CDR1 and CDR2 from the germline V gene are DFQATT and SNEGSKA (reference sequence). Trimming cost V 4 bases and J 3 bases, with 9 bases left between them. There are 12 residues in the CDR3. The CDR3 DNA sequence: TGCAGTGCTATTTCAGCAAAAGAGACCCAGTACTTC. Protein sequence: CSAISAKETQYF.

The J gene is TRBJ1-1, the V gene TRBV4-1; TRBD1 aligns across 8 bases. Germline V gene sequence: CDR1 MGHRA, CDR2 YSYEKL. Trimming removed 3 bases from V and 7 bases from J; junction bases left unmatched: 13. This CDR3 comprises 16 residues. The CDR3 is CASSHGGGRGRVEAFF. In nucleotides, the CDR3 is TGCGCCAGCAGCCACGGCGGGGGCAGGGGGCGAGTTGAAGCTTTCTTT.

The sample holds a few counts of this clonotype. The J gene is TRBJ2-5, the V gene TRBV6-6, with TRBD2 as a possible D gene (6 bases). The CDR3 sequence is 15 residues long. Germline lookup yields CDR1 MNHNY and CDR2 SVGAGI (reference sequence). Trimming pared 2 bases from V and 7 bases from J, leaving 17 bases between. The CDR3 DNA reads as TGTGCCAGCAGTTACGGCAGGCAAGCCGGGGGGACCCAGTACTTC. It codes for CASSYGRQAGGTQYF.

This clonotype came up a few times. The J gene is TRBJ1-4, the V gene TRBV5-8; 9 bases are a match to TRBD1. V lost 2 bases and J lost 8; bases outside the gene matches: 7. Per the germline V gene, CDR1 is SGHTS and CDR2 is YDEGEE. This CDR3 is built from 15 residues. Here the CDR3 reads CASSFEDRGGEKLFF. DNA of the CDR3: TGTGCCAGCAGCTTCGAGGACAGGGGAGGGGAAAAACTGTTTTTT.

This clonotype was seen repeatedly, ten times or more. The V call is TRBV12-3 or TRBV12-4, the J call TRBJ2-3; no reliable D call. The CDR3 is made up of 14 amino acids. V dropped 5 bases and J dropped 6 bases, with 15 bases sitting between them. CDR3 coding DNA: TGTGCCAGCAGTAAAAAGCTGGCGGCCGATACGCAGTATTTT. This translates into CASSKKLAADTQYF.

This chain links TRBV18 with TRBJ2-1; D possibly corresponds to TRBD2 (5 bases). Trimming stripped 1 base from V and 10 bases from J, with 11 bases between. Germline V gene lookup returns CDR1 KGHSH and CDR2 LQKENI. There are 13 residues in the CDR3. The chain's CDR3 is CASSPQGLEEQFF. DNA of the CDR3: TGTGCCAGCTCACCACAAGGACTCGAAGAGCAGTTCTTC.

This clonotype was detected only a few times. The V gene is TRBV6-5, the J gene TRBJ2-3; no clear D. The CDR3 is made up of 12 amino acids. Looked up from germline, CDR1 is MNHEY and CDR2 is SVGAGI. V shed 0 bases and J shed 5 bases, with 3 bases lying between them. CDR3 nucleotide sequence: TGTGCCAGCAGTTACTCGGTAGATACGCAGTATTTT. Encoded protein: CASSYSVDTQYF.